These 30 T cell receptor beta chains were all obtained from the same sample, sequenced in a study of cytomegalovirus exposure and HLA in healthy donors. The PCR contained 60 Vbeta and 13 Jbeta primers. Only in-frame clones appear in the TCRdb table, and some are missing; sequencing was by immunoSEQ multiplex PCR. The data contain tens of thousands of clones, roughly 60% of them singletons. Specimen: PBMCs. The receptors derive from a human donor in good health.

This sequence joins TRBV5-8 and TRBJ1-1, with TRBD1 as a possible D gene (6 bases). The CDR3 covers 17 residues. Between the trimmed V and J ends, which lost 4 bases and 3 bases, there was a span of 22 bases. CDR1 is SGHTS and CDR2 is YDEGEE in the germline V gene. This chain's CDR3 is CASSRNHGDTAYTEAFF. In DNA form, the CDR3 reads TGTGCCAGCAGCCGGAACCACGGGGACACCGCCTACACTGAAGCTTTCTTT.

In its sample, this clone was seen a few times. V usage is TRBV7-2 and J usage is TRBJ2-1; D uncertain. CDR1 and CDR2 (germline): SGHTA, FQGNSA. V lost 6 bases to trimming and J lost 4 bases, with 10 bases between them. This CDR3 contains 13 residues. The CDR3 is CASRLLEYNEQFF. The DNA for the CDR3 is TGTGCCAGCAGATTGCTAGAGTACAATGAGCAGTTCTTC. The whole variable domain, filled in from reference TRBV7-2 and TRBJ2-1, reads GAGVSQSPSNKVTEKGKDVELRCDPISGHTALYWYRQSLGQGLEFLIYFQGNSAPDKSGLPSDRFSAERTGGSVSTLTIQRTQQEDSAVYLCASRLLEYNEQFFGPGTRLTVL.

The CDR3 DNA reads as TGTGCCAGCAGCTTAGTTCCAGTCATGAACACCGGGGAGCTGTTTTTT. It codes for CASSLVPVMNTGELFF. This rearrangement joins TRBV7-2 to TRBJ2-2; no reliable D call. The V and J ends lost 1 base and 1 base respectively, with 10 bases between them. The CDR3 covers 16 residues. Germline V gene sequence: CDR1 SGHTA, CDR2 FQGNSA.

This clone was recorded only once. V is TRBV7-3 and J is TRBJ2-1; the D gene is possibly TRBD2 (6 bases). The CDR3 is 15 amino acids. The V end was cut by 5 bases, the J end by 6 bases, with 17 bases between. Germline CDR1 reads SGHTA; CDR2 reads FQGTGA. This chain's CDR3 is CASSPLGGVFNEQFF. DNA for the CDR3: TGTGCCAGCAGCCCACTTGGCGGGGTGTTCAATGAGCAGTTCTTC.

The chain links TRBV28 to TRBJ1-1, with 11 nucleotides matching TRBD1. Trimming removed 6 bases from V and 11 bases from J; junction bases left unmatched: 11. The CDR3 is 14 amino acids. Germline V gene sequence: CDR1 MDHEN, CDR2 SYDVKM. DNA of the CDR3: TGTGCCAGCAGCCCCGGACAGGGGGCATGGCGGGCTTTCTTT. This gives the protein CASSPGQGAWRAFF.

The CDR3 region has the DNA TGTGCCATCAGTGAGGAGCGGAGCTCCTACGAGCAGTACTTC. Encoded protein: CAISEERSSYEQYF. The chain couples TRBV10-3 to TRBJ2-7, with D perhaps matching TRBD2 (5 bases). Germline V gene lookup returns CDR1 ENHRY and CDR2 SYGVKD. With 2 bases removed from V and 0 bases from J, the gap between germline ends came to 8 bases. This CDR3 region has 14 residues.

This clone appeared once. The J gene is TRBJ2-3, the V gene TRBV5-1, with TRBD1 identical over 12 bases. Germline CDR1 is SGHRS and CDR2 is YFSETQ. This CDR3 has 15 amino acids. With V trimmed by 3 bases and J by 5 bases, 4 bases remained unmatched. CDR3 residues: CASSSGQGAGDTQYF. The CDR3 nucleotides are TGCGCCAGCAGCTCGGGACAGGGGGCTGGAGATACGCAGTATTTT.

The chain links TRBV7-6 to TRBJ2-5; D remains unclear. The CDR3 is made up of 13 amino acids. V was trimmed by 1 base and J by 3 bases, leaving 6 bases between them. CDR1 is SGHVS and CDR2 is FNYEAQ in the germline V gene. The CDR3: CASSLVAKETQYF. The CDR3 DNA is TGTGCCAGCAGCTTAGTAGCCAAAGAGACCCAGTACTTC.

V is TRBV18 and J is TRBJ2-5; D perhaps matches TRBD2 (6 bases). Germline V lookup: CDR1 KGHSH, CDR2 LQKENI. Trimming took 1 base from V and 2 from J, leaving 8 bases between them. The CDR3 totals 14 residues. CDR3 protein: CASSPRGRQETQYF. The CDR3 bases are TGTGCCAGCTCACCACGAGGGAGGCAAGAGACCCAGTACTTC.

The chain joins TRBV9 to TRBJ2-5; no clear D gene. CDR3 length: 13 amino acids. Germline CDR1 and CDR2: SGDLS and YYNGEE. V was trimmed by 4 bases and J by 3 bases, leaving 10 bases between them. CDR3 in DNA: TGTGCCAGCAGCTTAAACCCAGAAGAGACCCAGTACTTC. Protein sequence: CASSLNPEETQYF.

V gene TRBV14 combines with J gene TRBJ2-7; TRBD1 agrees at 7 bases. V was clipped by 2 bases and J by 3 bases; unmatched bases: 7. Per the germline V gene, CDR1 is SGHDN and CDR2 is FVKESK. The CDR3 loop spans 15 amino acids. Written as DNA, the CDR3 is TGTGCCAGCAGCCAACTTAGGGACAGATACTACGAGCAGTACTTC. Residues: CASSQLRDRYYEQYF.

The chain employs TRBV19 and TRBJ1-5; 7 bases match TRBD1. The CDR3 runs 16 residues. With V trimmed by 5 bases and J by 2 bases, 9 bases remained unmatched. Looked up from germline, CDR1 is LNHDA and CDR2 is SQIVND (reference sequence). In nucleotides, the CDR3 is TGTGCCAGTAGTCCACAAGACAGGGTACGCAATCAGCCCCAGCATTTT. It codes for CASSPQDRVRNQPQHF.

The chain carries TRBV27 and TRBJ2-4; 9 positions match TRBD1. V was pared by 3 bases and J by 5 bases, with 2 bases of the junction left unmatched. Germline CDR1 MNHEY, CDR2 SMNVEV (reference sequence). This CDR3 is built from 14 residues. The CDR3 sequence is CASSFRDRENIQYF. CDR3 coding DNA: TGTGCCAGCAGTTTTAGGGACAGGGAAAACATTCAGTACTTC.

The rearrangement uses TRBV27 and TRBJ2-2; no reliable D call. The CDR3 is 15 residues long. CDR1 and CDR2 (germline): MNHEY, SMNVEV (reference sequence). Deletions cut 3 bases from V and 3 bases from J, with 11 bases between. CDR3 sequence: CASSFGEVHTGELFF. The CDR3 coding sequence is TGTGCCAGCAGTTTCGGTGAGGTGCACACCGGGGAGCTGTTTTTT.

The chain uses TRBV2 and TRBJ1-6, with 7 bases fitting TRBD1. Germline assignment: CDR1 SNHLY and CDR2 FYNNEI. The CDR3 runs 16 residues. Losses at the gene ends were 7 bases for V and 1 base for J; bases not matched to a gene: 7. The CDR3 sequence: CASTRQGRSYNSPLHF. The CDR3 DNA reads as TGTGCCAGCACGCGACAGGGCAGGTCCTATAATTCACCCCTCCACTTT.

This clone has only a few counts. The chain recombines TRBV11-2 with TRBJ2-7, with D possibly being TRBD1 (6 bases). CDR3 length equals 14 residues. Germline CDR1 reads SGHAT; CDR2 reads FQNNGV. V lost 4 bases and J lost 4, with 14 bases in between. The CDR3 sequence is CASSSQGSSYEQYF. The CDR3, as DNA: TGTGCCAGCAGCTCACAGGGTTCAAGTTACGAGCAGTACTTC.

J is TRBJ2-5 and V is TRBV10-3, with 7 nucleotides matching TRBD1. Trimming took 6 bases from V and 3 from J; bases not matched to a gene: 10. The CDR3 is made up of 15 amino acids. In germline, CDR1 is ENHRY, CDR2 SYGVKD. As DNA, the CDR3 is TGTGCCATCAGGGAGACCCCAACAGGGGAAGAGACCCAGTACTTC. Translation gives CAIRETPTGEETQYF.

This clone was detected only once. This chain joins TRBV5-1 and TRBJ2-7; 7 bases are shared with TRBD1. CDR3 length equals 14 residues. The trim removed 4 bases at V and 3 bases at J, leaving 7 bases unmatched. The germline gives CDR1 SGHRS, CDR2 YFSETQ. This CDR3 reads CASSPSGQNYEQYF. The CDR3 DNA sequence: TGCGCCAGCAGCCCCTCGGGACAGAACTACGAGCAGTACTTC.

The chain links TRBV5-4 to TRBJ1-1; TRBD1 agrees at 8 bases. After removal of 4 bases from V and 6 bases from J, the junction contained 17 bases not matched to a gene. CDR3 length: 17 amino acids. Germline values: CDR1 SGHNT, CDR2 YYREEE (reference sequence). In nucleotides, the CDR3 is TGTGCCAGCAGCCATCCAAACCCAGGGGGCGCAAAGGCTGAAGCTTTCTTT. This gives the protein CASSHPNPGGAKAEAFF.

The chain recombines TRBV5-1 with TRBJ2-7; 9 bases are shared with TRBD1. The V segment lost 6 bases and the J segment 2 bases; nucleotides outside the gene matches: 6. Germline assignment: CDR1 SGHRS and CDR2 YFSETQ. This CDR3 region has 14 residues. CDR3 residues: CASKHRDRAYEQYF. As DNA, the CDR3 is TGCGCCAGCAAACACCGGGACAGGGCCTACGAGCAGTACTTC.

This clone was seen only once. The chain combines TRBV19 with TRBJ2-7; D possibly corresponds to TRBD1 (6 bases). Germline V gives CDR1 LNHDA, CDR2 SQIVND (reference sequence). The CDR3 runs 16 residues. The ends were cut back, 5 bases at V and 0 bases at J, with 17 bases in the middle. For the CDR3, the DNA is TGTGCCAGTAGTTCCTGGACAGATCCAAGCTCCTACGAGCAGTACTTC. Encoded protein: CASSSWTDPSSYEQYF. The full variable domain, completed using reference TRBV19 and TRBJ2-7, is DGGITQSPKYLFRKEGQNVTLSCEQNLNHDAMYWYRQDPGQGLRLIYYSQIVNDFQKGDIAEGYSVSREKKESFPLTVTSAQKNPTAFYLCASSSWTDPSSYEQYFGPGTRLTVT.

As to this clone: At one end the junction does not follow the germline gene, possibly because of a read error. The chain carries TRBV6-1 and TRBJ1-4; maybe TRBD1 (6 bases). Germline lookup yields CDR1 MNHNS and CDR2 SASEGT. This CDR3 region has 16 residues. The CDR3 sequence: CASTEAWGRANEKLFF. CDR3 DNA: TGTGCCAGCACTGAAGCTTGGGGGCGAGCTAATGAAAAACTGTTTTTT.

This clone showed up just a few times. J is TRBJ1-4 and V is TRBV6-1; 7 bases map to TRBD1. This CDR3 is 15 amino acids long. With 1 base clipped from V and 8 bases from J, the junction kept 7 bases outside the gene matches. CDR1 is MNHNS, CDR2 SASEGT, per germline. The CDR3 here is CASSEGYTGEEKLFF. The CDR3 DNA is TGTGCCAGCAGTGAAGGTTACACAGGGGAGGAAAAACTGTTTTTT.

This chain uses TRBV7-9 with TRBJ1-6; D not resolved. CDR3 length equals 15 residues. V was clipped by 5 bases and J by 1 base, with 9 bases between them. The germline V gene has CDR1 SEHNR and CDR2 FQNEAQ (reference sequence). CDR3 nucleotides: TGTGCCAGCAGCCAGGAGGGTTCCTATAATTCACCCCTCCACTTT. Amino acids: CASSQEGSYNSPLHF.

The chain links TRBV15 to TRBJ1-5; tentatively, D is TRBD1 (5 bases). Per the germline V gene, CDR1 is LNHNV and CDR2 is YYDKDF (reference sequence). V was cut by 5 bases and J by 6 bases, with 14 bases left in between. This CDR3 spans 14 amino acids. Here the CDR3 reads CATSRLGGAQPQHF. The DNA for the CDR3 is TGTGCCACCAGCCGTCTGGGAGGGGCTCAGCCCCAGCATTTT.

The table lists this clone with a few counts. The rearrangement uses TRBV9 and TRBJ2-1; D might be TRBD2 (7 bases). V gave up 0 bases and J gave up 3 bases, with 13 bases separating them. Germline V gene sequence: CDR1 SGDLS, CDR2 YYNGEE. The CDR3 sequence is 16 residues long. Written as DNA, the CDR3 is TGTGCCAGCAGCGTAGATCAGGGAGGGGGCTACAATGAGCAGTTCTTC. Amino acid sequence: CASSVDQGGGYNEQFF.

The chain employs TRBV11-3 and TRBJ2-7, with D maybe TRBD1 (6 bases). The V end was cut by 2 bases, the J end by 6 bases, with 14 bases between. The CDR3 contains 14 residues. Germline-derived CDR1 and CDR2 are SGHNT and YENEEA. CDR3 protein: CASSLRQDAREQYF. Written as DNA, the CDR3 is TGTGCCAGCAGCTTAAGACAGGACGCGCGCGAGCAGTACTTC.

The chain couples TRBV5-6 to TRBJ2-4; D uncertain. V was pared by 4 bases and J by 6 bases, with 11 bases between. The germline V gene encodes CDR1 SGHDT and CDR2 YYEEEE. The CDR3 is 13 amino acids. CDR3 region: CASSGQALNIQYF. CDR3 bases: TGTGCCAGCAGCGGCCAGGCATTAAACATTCAGTACTTC.

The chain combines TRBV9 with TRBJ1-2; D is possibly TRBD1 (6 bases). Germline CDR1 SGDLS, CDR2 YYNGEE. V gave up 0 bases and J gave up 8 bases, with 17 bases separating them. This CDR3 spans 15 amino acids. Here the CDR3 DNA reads TGTGCCAGCAGCGTAGAAGGAGATTTAGGGGGAGGCTACACCTTC. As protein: CASSVEGDLGGGYTF.

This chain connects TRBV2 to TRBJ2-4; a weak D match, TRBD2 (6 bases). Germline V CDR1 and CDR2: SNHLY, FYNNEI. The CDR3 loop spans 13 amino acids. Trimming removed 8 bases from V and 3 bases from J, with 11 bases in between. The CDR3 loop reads CASGRGLKNIQYF. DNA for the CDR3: TGTGCCAGCGGGCGGGGACTCAAAAACATTCAGTACTTC.